Listed here are 18 T cell receptor beta chains from one sample, sequenced in a study of T cells in Graves' hyperthyroidism and ophthalmopathy. Amplified regions were TCR beta CDR3 sequences from RNA transcripts. The HTBI primer set was used in a first-round RT-PCR of the TCR CDR3. A single record per CDR3 protein comes from TCRdb applying MiXCR to the multiplex PCR reads. The repertoire holds about 380,000 distinct CDR3 sequences, about 14% seen once, with around 20% in the top ten. Sample: blood. Source of these receptors: a woman aged 25-40 years with Graves' ophthalmopathy.

This clonotype occurred many times. This chain joins TRBV20-1 and TRBJ1-1; 9 bases are shared with TRBD1. The germline CDR1 and CDR2 sequences are DFQATT and SNEGSKA (reference sequence). The V and J ends lost 0 bases and 7 bases, in that order; junction bases with no gene match: 9. CDR3 size: 15 residues. In DNA form, the CDR3 reads TGCAGTGCTAGAGAGAGGGGACAGGGTTACGGTGAAGCTTTCTTT. Amino acids: CSARERGQGYGEAFF.

This clonotype was observed many times. This rearrangement joins TRBV2 to TRBJ2-2; tentatively, D is TRBD1 or TRBD2 (5 bases each). The CDR3 loop spans 16 amino acids. Looked up from germline, CDR1 is SNHLY and CDR2 is FYNNEI. The V and J ends lost 7 bases and 1 base respectively, with 16 bases between them. CDR3: CASMVMPGRNTGELFF. The CDR3 DNA reads TGTGCCAGCATGGTGATGCCGGGACGGAACACCGGGGAGCTGTTTTTT.

This clonotype was picked up many times. The chain uses TRBV7-9 and TRBJ2-1; 9 positions match TRBD1. Per the germline V gene, CDR1 is SEHNR and CDR2 is FQNEAQ (reference sequence). The trim removed 7 bases at V and 7 bases at J, leaving 20 bases unmatched. CDR3 length: 18 residues. CDR3 nucleotide sequence: TGTGCCAGCATCAGAGATCGGACAGGGGAAATTAATACGAATGAGCAGTTCTTC. Translated, it gives CASIRDRTGEINTNEQFF.

This clonotype occurred many times. V usage is TRBV5-1 and J usage is TRBJ1-2; 9 nucleotides align to TRBD1. CDR3 length equals 14 residues. Germline lookup yields CDR1 SGHRS and CDR2 YFSETQ. The trim removed 6 bases at V and 2 bases at J, leaving 5 bases unmatched. As DNA, the CDR3 is TGCGCCAGCACGACAGGGGGAGCAAACTATGGCTACACCTTC. Translating gives CASTTGGANYGYTF.

The rearrangement uses TRBV27 and TRBJ2-1; 11 bases are shared with TRBD1. The CDR3 has 16 residues. The V segment lost 7 bases and the J segment 4 bases; nucleotides outside the gene matches: 9. Germline CDR1 is MNHEY and CDR2 is SMNVEV (reference sequence). CDR3 region: CASIRGTGGRYNEQFF. The DNA of the CDR3 is TGTGCCAGCATCAGGGGGACAGGGGGAAGGTACAATGAGCAGTTCTTC.

This clonotype has ten or more counts. The gene calls are TRBV7-2 and TRBJ2-7; 7 nucleotides align to TRBD2. Trimming at V came to 5 bases and at J to 0 bases, leaving 13 bases not matched to a gene. Germline CDR1 reads SGHTA; CDR2 reads FQGNSA. The CDR3 spans 17 residues. Here the CDR3 DNA reads TGTGCCAGCAGCCCACCAAGAGCGGGGCTCAGCTCCTACGAGCAGTACTTC. Amino acid sequence: CASSPPRAGLSSYEQYF.

The sample holds many counts of this clonotype. The genes are TRBV3-1 and TRBJ1-2; D is perhaps TRBD1 (5 bases). The CDR3 spans 16 residues. Germline values: CDR1 LGHDT, CDR2 YNNKEL (reference sequence). Trimming left V 1 base short and J 0 bases short, with 12 bases between. In DNA, the CDR3 is TGTGCCAGCAGCCAAGCGAGAAGGGGTTCTAACTATGGCTACACCTTC. It specifies CASSQARRGSNYGYTF.

The V gene is TRBV3-1, the J gene TRBJ2-3, with 7 bases identical to TRBD1. Germline-derived CDR1 and CDR2 are LGHDT and YNNKEL (reference sequence). The trim removed 2 bases at V and 0 bases at J, leaving 8 bases unmatched. This CDR3 has 17 residues. The CDR3 coding sequence is TGTGCCAGCAGCCAACCGGGACAGTCCCTTAGCACAGATACGCAGTATTTT. It specifies CASSQPGQSLSTDTQYF.

The sample holds many counts of this clonotype. The V call is TRBV13, the J call TRBJ2-2; 7 nucleotides match TRBD1. Germline V gene data show CDR1 as PRHDT and CDR2 as FYEKMQ (reference sequence). The CDR3 has 15 residues. The ends lost 1 base at V and 5 bases at J; junction bases unmatched: 4. CDR3: CASSLDGTVTGELFF. The DNA of the CDR3 is TGTGCCAGCAGCTTAGATGGGACAGTGACCGGGGAGCTGTTTTTT.

This clonotype was seen a handful of times. Just one base apart from a much larger clone, this may be a read error. The chain couples TRBV18 to TRBJ1-6, with 7 bases lining up with TRBD1. This CDR3 is built from 17 residues. CDR1 and CDR2 from the germline V gene are KGHSH and LQKENI. As DNA, the CDR3 is TGTGCCAGCTCACCACAGACAGGGATGGCCTATAATCCACCCCTCCACTTT. As protein: CASSPQTGMAYNPPLHF.

The genes are TRBV3-1 and TRBJ2-7, with 14 positions matching TRBD2. The CDR3 sequence is 18 residues long. CDR1 and CDR2 (germline): LGHDT, YNNKEL (reference sequence). J was trimmed by 4 bases and V by 3 bases; bases with no gene match: 11. The CDR3 DNA sequence: TGTGCCAGCAGCCAGATGACTCCGGGACTAGCGGGGGCGTACGAGCAGTACTTC. It codes for CASSQMTPGLAGAYEQYF.

This clonotype was observed many times. The genes are TRBV28 and TRBJ1-2; D is possibly TRBD1 (5 bases). The CDR3 has 13 amino acids. Trimming removed 6 bases at V and 3 bases at J, with 11 bases between. Per the germline V gene, CDR1 is MDHEN and CDR2 is SYDVKM. The CDR3 DNA reads TGTGCCAGCAGAAGGGGAAGTTACTATGGCTACACCTTC. Protein product: CASRRGSYYGYTF.

This clonotype has only a few counts. The chain recombines TRBV3-1 with TRBJ2-2; 14 bases fit TRBD2. In germline, CDR1 is LGHDT, CDR2 YNNKEL (reference sequence). The junction had 8 bases not matched to a gene; V was cut back by 0 bases and J by 2 bases. The CDR3 sequence is 20 residues long. The CDR3 DNA sequence: TGTGCCAGCAGCCAAGATTTCCCGGGACTAGCGGGGGAAAACACCGGGGAGCTGTTTTTT. This sequence encodes CASSQDFPGLAGENTGELFF.

This clonotype was found many times. The chain recombines TRBV28 with TRBJ1-2; D is possibly TRBD1 (6 bases). CDR1 is MDHEN, CDR2 SYDVKM, per germline. The ends were cut back, 6 bases at V and 4 bases at J, with 24 bases in the middle. CDR3 size: 17 residues. In DNA form, the CDR3 reads TGTGCCAGCAGGGGCCGGGGGGCTCCGTACACCCTCTATGGCTACACCTTC. Residues: CASRGRGAPYTLYGYTF.

This clonotype was picked up many times. The chain is built from TRBV7-9 and TRBJ2-2; D possibly corresponds to TRBD2 (5 bases). The CDR3 totals 13 residues. Germline CDR1 reads SEHNR; CDR2 reads FQNEAQ (reference sequence). V lost 7 bases and J lost 2, with 8 bases in between. The CDR3 DNA sequence: TGTGCCAGCACGGGGAGAAACACCGGGGAGCTGTTTTTT. Translating it yields CASTGRNTGELFF.

This clonotype was observed at least ten times. The chain employs TRBV6-1 and TRBJ2-2, with a possible D match to TRBD1 (7 bases). CDR1 is MNHNS and CDR2 is SASEGT in the germline V gene. V lost 7 bases and J 0 bases, leaving 15 bases between the germline ends. This CDR3 comprises 16 residues. CDR3 bases: TGTGCCAGCACCGGCAGGGGGACTTCGAACACCGGGGAGCTGTTTTTT. Its protein is CASTGRGTSNTGELFF.

Notes on this clonotype: This CDR3 is missing its conserved last phenylalanine or tryptophan, likely due to a read error. The chain joins TRBV10-3 to TRBJ1-1, with no clear D. Trimming took 11 bases from V and 1 from J, leaving 11 bases between them. The CDR3 is made up of 12 amino acids. Germline loops: CDR1 ENHRY, CDR2 SYGVKD. The CDR3 spells CASREGNTEAFS. DNA of the CDR3: TGTGCCTCCCGGGAGGGGAACACTGAAGCTTTCTCT.

Only a few counts were recorded for this clonotype. This chain links TRBV6-1 with TRBJ2-1; D is perhaps TRBD1 or TRBD2 (5 bases each). Trimming removed 2 bases at V and 6 bases at J, with 14 bases between. Germline V gives CDR1 MNHNS, CDR2 SASEGT. The CDR3 sequence is 15 residues long. For the CDR3, the DNA is TGTGCCAGCAGTGAATTACTACTAGGGGCCAATGAGCAGTTCTTC. It is translated as CASSELLLGANEQFF.